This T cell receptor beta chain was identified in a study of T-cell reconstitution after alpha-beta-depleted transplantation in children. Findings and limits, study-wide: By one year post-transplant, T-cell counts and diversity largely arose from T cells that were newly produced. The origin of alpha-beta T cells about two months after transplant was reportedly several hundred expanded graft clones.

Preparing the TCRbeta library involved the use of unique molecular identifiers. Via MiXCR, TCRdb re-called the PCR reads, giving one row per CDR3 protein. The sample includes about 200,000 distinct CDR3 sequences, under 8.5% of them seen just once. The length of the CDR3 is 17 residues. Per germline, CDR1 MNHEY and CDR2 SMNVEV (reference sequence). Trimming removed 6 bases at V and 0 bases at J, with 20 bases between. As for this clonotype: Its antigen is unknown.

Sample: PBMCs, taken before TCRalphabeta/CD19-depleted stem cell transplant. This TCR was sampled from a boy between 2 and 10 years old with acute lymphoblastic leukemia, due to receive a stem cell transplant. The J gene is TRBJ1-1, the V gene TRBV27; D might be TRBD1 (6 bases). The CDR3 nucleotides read TGTGCCAGCAGCCAGACCCAGGGGACCGGGATGAACACTGAAGCTTTCTTT. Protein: CASSQTQGTGMNTEAFF.